These 7 T cell receptor beta chains originate from one sample sequenced in a study of T-cell reconstitution after alpha-beta-depleted transplantation in children. Using unique molecular identifiers, the investigators prepared the TCRbeta library. A single record per CDR3 protein comes from TCRdb applying MiXCR to the PCR reads. The sample yields fewer than 400,000 distinct CDR3 sequences, roughly 22% seen once. The material was PBMCs from the stem cell graft donor, obtained from the stem cell graft. The source is a human donor who donated a stem cell graft to a child with acute myeloid leukemia.

This clonotype was counted ten times or more. V usage is TRBV15 and J usage is TRBJ2-1; D ambiguous. CDR3 length equals 11 residues. Trimming pared 5 bases from V and 5 bases from J, leaving 4 bases between. Germline-derived CDR1 and CDR2 are LNHNV and YYDKDF (reference sequence). CDR3: CATSSNNEQFF. DNA of the CDR3: TGTGCCACCAGCTCGAACAATGAGCAGTTCTTC. Based on the CDR3 plus reference TRBV15 and TRBJ2-1, the full variable domain is DAMVIQNPRYQVTQFGKPVTLSCSQTLNHNVMYWYQQKSSQAPKLLFHYYDKDFNNEADTPDNFQSRRPNTSFCFLDIRSPGLGDTAMYLCATSSNNEQFFGPGTRLTVL.

The genes are TRBV2 and TRBJ1-2; D is unresolved. The germline V and J ends were trimmed by 4 bases and 3 bases, with 15 bases remaining between them. In germline, CDR1 is SNHLY, CDR2 FYNNEI. The CDR3 totals 15 residues. The CDR3 DNA reads TGTGCCAGCAGTGTGGGTCAGAAAACTTACTATGGCTACACCTTC. It is translated as CASSVGQKTYYGYTF.

The chain is built from TRBV20-1 and TRBJ2-3, with 9 bases aligning to TRBD2. The CDR3 covers 14 residues. Germline CDR1 and CDR2: DFQATT and SNEGSKA (reference sequence). With 7 bases clipped from V and 3 bases from J, the junction kept 8 bases outside the gene matches. The CDR3 is CSGGSGSRTDTQYF. The CDR3 DNA is TGCAGTGGCGGTAGCGGGAGTAGGACAGATACGCAGTATTTT.

This clonotype has just a few counts. This chain links TRBV5-6 with TRBJ2-1; no clear D. There are 13 residues in the CDR3. V dropped 0 bases and J dropped 5 bases, with 6 bases sitting between them. The germline V gene has CDR1 SGHDT and CDR2 YYEEEE. CDR3 sequence reads: CASSLALNNEQFF. In nucleotides, the CDR3 is TGTGCCAGCAGCTTGGCCCTGAACAATGAGCAGTTCTTC. Looking up the rest from reference TRBV5-6 and TRBJ2-1 gives the full variable domain: DAGVTQSPTHLIKTRGQQVTLRCSPKSGHDTVSWYQQALGQGPQFIFQYYEEEERQRGNFPDRFSGHQFPNYSSELNVNALLLGDSALYLCASSLALNNEQFFGPGTRLTVL.

The table lists this clonotype with a count of one. The chain joins TRBV10-3 to TRBJ1-5, with a possible D match to TRBD1 (6 bases). Trimming pared 5 bases from V and 2 bases from J, leaving 16 bases between. The CDR3 runs to 16 residues. Germline V gene sequence: CDR1 ENHRY, CDR2 SYGVKD. In DNA, the CDR3 is TGTGCCATCAGTTCCACAGGGTATGTCGGCAATCAGCCCCAGCATTTT. It specifies CAISSTGYVGNQPQHF.

This clonotype was counted a few times. The rearrangement links TRBV12-3 or TRBV12-4 to TRBJ2-1; perhaps TRBD2 as D (5 bases). The V end lost 2 bases, the J end lost 4 bases, and 12 bases lay between the germline ends. The CDR3 is made up of 15 amino acids. This CDR3 reads CASSLLWRGYNEQFF. CDR3 nucleotide sequence: TGTGCCAGCAGTTTACTCTGGAGAGGGTACAATGAGCAGTTCTTC.

The gene calls are TRBV12-3 or TRBV12-4 and TRBJ2-5; 8 nucleotides match TRBD1. With V trimmed by 7 bases and J by 2 bases, 3 bases remained unmatched. The CDR3 has 13 residues. CDR3 DNA: TGTGCCAGCAACCAGGGGGCTCAAGAGACCCAGTACTTC. Protein sequence: CASNQGAQETQYF.